One and the same sample provided the 12 T cell receptor beta chains below, sequenced in a study of PD-1 blockade in classical Hodgkin lymphoma. Libraries were prepared by immunoSEQ multiplex PCR; TCRdb keeps only in-frame clonotypes and omits some of them. The sample consists of 21,000 or so clones, roughly 70% of them appearing once. Relapse was seen in all patients after autologous stem cell transplantation, and brentuximab vedotin exposure was variable. Here the sequenced sample was peripheral blood mononuclear cells (PBMCs), taken at baseline. The source is a human donor with classical Hodgkin lymphoma.

The rearrangement uses TRBV28 and TRBJ1-2; no clear D. CDR1 MDHEN and CDR2 SYDVKM come from the germline V gene. The V end was cut by 2 bases, the J end by 13 bases, with 17 bases between. CDR3 length: 13 residues. The CDR3 is CASSLVLYSGPTF. For the CDR3, the DNA is TGTGCCAGCAGTTTAGTTTTGTATTCGGGTCCCACCTTC.

V usage is TRBV6-8 and J usage is TRBJ2-1, with D unclear. Germline CDR1 reads MNHGY; CDR2 reads SAAAGT. The CDR3 totals 14 residues. With 4 bases removed from V and 7 bases from J, the gap between germline ends came to 14 bases. Here the CDR3 reads CASSSRGALNEQFF. The CDR3 DNA reads TGTGCCAGCAGTTCACGCGGAGCATTAAATGAGCAGTTCTTC.

In this sample, this clone turned up once. This sample also contains other DNA sequences that code for the same CDR3. This sequence joins TRBV5-6 and TRBJ2-5; weak D call: TRBD2 (5 bases). V lost 0 bases to trimming and J lost 4 bases, with 7 bases between them. CDR3 length: 13 amino acids. Germline V lookup: CDR1 SGHDT, CDR2 YYEEEE. The CDR3 coding sequence is TGTGCCAGCAGCTTGGGGGCGGGAGAGACCCAGTACTTC. This encodes CASSLGAGETQYF.

The V call is TRBV11-3, the J call TRBJ2-2; D gene uncertain. The germline gives CDR1 SGHNT, CDR2 YENEEA. The V end lost 4 bases, the J end lost 4 bases, and 10 bases lay between the germline ends. The CDR3 length is 14 residues. CDR3 DNA: TGTGCCAGCAGCTCCCGGGCCTTCACCGGGGAGCTGTTTTTT. It codes for CASSSRAFTGELFF. Complete variable domain (other parts from reference TRBV11-3 and TRBJ2-2): EAGVVQSPRYKIIEKKQPVAFWCNPISGHNTLYWYLQNLGQGPELLIRYENEEAVDDSQLPKDRFSAERLKGVDSTLKIQPAELGDSAVYLCASSSRAFTGELFFGEGSRLTVL.

This chain joins TRBV11-2 and TRBJ1-1, with D unclear. CDR1 and CDR2 (germline): SGHAT, FQNNGV. The V end was cut by 6 bases, the J end by 7 bases, with 18 bases between. The CDR3 is made up of 14 amino acids. Written as DNA, the CDR3 is TGTGCCAGCAGTCCTAGGGAGCTTCAACTTGAAGCTTTCTTT. Amino acids: CASSPRELQLEAFF.

V is TRBV6-6 and J is TRBJ2-5; no clear D gene. The CDR3 is 16 amino acids. Trimming pared 2 bases from V and 2 bases from J, leaving 15 bases between. The germline V gene has CDR1 MNHNY and CDR2 SVGAGI (reference sequence). CDR3 sequence (DNA): TGTGCCAGCAGTTACCGGTTTTATGTGACGCAAGAGACCCAGTACTTC. This encodes CASSYRFYVTQETQYF.

This clone was picked up a small number of times. The chain links TRBV9 to TRBJ2-7; 8 bases agree with TRBD1. The CDR3 consists of 16 residues. Germline CDR1 and CDR2: SGDLS and YYNGEE. V was clipped by 2 bases and J by 4 bases; unmatched bases: 11. This chain's CDR3 is CASSVGSTGGFYEQYF. The CDR3 coding sequence is TGTGCCAGCAGCGTGGGCTCTACAGGGGGATTTTACGAGCAGTACTTC.

This clone is judged medium-sized. This rearrangement joins TRBV5-1 to TRBJ1-1; 9 bases fit TRBD1. Germline V CDR1 and CDR2: SGHRS, YFSETQ. The CDR3 has 12 amino acids. The trim removed 6 bases at V and 4 bases at J, leaving 1 base unmatched. The CDR3 sequence: CASKTGGTEAFF. Written as DNA, the CDR3 is TGCGCCAGCAAGACAGGGGGCACTGAAGCTTTCTTT.

The V call is TRBV11-3, the J call TRBJ2-7, with D uncertain. The CDR3 has 13 residues. The germline V gene encodes CDR1 SGHNT and CDR2 YENEEA. Trimming shortened V by 5 bases and J by 2 bases, and 10 bases separated the two germline ends. For the CDR3, the DNA is TGTGCCAGCAGCCCTTCCGGCGCCTACGAGCAGTACTTC. Translated: CASSPSGAYEQYF.

The chain couples TRBV5-1 to TRBJ2-1; TRBD2 might be the D (6 bases). V gave up 7 bases and J gave up 6 bases, with 14 bases separating them. This CDR3 is 13 amino acids long. CDR1 and CDR2 (germline): SGHRS, YFSETQ. CDR3 nucleotides: TGCGCCAGCCAATACGGGGGAAGCAATGAGCAGTTCTTC. Translation gives CASQYGGSNEQFF.

The chain uses TRBV30 and TRBJ1-3; the D is unclear. Looked up from germline, CDR1 is GTSNPN and CDR2 is SVGIG (reference sequence). The CDR3 spans 15 residues. The V gene lost 2 bases and the J gene lost 0 bases, with 11 bases spanning the gap. CDR3 loop: CAWSYPGNSGNTIYF. The CDR3 DNA is TGTGCCTGGAGTTACCCGGGCAACTCTGGAAACACCATATATTTT. Full variable domain (missing parts from reference TRBV30 and TRBJ1-3): SQTIHQWPATLVQPVGSPLSLECTVEGTSNPNLYWYRQAAGRGLQLLFYSVGIGQISSEVPQNLSASRPQDRQFILSSKKLLLSDSGFYLCAWSYPGNSGNTIYFGEGSWLTVV.

The CDR3 sequence is CASSLQLDTQYF. CDR3 coding DNA: TGTGCCAGCAGCTTACAACTAGATACGCAGTATTTT. The gene calls are TRBV11-2 and TRBJ2-3; no definite D call. The germline V gene has CDR1 SGHAT and CDR2 FQNNGV. V was pared by 2 bases and J by 5 bases, with 5 bases between. The CDR3 extends over 12 amino acids.